This T cell receptor beta chain was observed in a study of cytomegalovirus exposure and HLA in healthy donors. Points on this clone: The antigen is not known.

Germline V lookup: CDR1 MGHRA, CDR2 YSYEKL. The CDR3 is 15 amino acids. V dropped 3 bases and J dropped 6; count of bases not matched to a gene: 5. Whole-study results and caveats: The classifier, whose performance was assessed in both the original and validation cohorts, reportedly diagnosed cytomegalovirus status with high specificity and sensitivity. There were reportedly fewer N-insertions in an Asian-associated ancestry cluster than the roughly 670-donor mean, in a later analysis. Certain indistinguishable V segments, among them TRBV6-2 and TRBV6-3, were excluded. Earlier results showed most TCR beta V segments being productive about 87% or about 30% of the time.

Amplification used 60 Vbeta primers and 13 Jbeta primers. Profiling relied on immunoSEQ multiplex PCR, and the TCRdb table lists in-frame clones only, not all of them. The sample has approximately 150,000 clones; about 75% are singletons. The chain combines TRBV4-1 with TRBJ1-3, with 10 nucleotides matching TRBD1. The clonotype comes from a man between 60 and 75 years old in good health and CMV-seronegative. Material for sequencing was PBMCs. CDR3 loop: CASSQMTGGENTIYF. CDR3 nucleotide sequence: TGCGCCAGCAGCCAGATGACAGGGGGCGAAAACACCATATATTTT.